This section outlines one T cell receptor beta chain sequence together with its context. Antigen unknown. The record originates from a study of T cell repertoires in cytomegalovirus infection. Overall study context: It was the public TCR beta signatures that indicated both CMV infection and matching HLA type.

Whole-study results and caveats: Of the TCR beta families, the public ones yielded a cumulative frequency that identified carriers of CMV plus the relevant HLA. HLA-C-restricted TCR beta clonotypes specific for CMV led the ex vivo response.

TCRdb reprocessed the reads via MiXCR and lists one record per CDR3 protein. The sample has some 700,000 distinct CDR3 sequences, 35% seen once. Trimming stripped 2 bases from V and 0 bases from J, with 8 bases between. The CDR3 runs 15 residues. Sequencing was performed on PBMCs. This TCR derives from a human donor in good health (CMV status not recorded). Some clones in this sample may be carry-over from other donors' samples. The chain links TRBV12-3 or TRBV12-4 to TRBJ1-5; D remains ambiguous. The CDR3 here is CASSLWVGSNQPQHF. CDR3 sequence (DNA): TGTGCCAGCAGTTTATGGGTCGGTAGCAATCAGCCCCAGCATTTT.